A selection of T cell receptor beta chains follows, all from one sample in a study of blood T cell repertoires in COVID-19. Here immunoSEQ multiplex PCR was the method, and the copy in TCRdb shows in-frame clones only, minus some. The table lists about 160,000 clones, roughly 86% of them singletons. Sequenced: peripheral blood. The source is a man aged 40-49 years who had recovered from COVID-19. The CDR3 runs from the conserved cysteine through the conserved F or W. The D gene is left open where the match is weak. For some rows the clone size is stated as once, few or many, or as a class when expanded; others skip it.

cdr3_aa	cdr3_nt	v_call	clone_size	d_call	j_call
CASGSSGRTQYF	TGTGCCAGCGGAAGCTCAGGGCGTACGCAGTATTTT	TRBV28	.	.	TRBJ2-3
CASSLRDSKANYGYTF	TGTGCCAGTAGCCTCCGGGACAGCAAAGCTAACTATGGCTACACCTTC	TRBV19	.	TRBD1	TRBJ1-2
CASEEGPSSETQYF	TGTGCCAGCGAGGAGGGGCCCTCCTCAGAGACCCAGTACTTC	TRBV28	.	.	TRBJ2-5
CASRGNTEAFF	TGTGCCAGCAGGGGCAACACTGAAGCTTTCTTT	TRBV27	.	.	TRBJ1-1
CASSWTGGDGELFF	TGTGCCAGCAGCTGGACAGGGGGCGACGGGGAGCTGTTTTTT	TRBV5-6	once	TRBD1	TRBJ2-2
CASGQTNYGYTF	TGTGCCAGTGGACAGACTAACTATGGCTACACCTTC	TRBV12-3/TRBV12-4	.	.	TRBJ1-2
CSVVKGAFSVAMNTEAFF	TGCAGCGTTGTGAAAGGGGCTTTTTCGGTTGCAATGAACACTGAAGCTTTCTTT	TRBV29-1	.	.	TRBJ1-1
CASSNTGTGEEAFF	TGTGCCAGCAGCAACACCGGGACAGGGGAAGAAGCTTTCTTT	TRBV9	.	TRBD1	TRBJ1-1
CASSDRGECQPQHF	TGTGCCAGCAGTGATCGGGGGGAATGTCAGCCCCAGCATTTT	TRBV6-4	.	.	TRBJ1-5
CASSQDRTGRGTEAFF	TGCGCCAGCAGCCAAGACAGGACAGGGCGGGGGACTGAAGCTTTCTTT	TRBV4-3	.	TRBD1	TRBJ1-1
CASSFLKNTEAFF	TGCGCCAGCAGCTTTTTAAAGAACACTGAAGCTTTCTTT	TRBV5-1	.	.	TRBJ1-1
CASSLVAGVTHNEQFF	TGTGCCAGCAGCTTAGTAGCGGGAGTCACTCACAATGAGCAGTTCTTC	TRBV7-2	.	TRBD2	TRBJ2-1
CATSENRYSYGYTF	TGTGCCACCAGTGAAAACAGATATAGCTATGGCTACACCTTC	TRBV24-1	.	.	TRBJ1-2
CASSFQGAGQPQHF	TGTGCCAGCAGTTTCCAGGGGGCGGGTCAGCCCCAGCATTTT	TRBV27	.	TRBD1	TRBJ1-5
CASSPMWESEQYF	TGTGCCAGCAGCCCCATGTGGGAGAGCGAGCAGTACTTC	TRBV6-2/TRBV6-3	.	.	TRBJ2-7
CATSRGTGGVEKLFF	TGTGCCACCAGCAGAGGCACAGGGGGAGTTGAAAAACTGTTTTTT	TRBV15	few	TRBD1	TRBJ1-4
CASRDRGGYEQYF	TGTGCCAGCAGGGACAGGGGTGGCTACGAGCAGTACTTC	TRBV11-2	.	TRBD1	TRBJ2-7